This TCR beta chain emerged from a study of neurological immune-mediated disorders. Study-wide findings and caveats: There were no CDR3 amino acid sequences shared by expanded clones across subjects, a result suggesting private repertoires in all groups.

It was by 5'RACE with 10-nucleotide random UMIs that the cDNA was made. TCRdb re-derived calls from the 5' RACE reads in MiXCR, one entry per CDR3 protein. This table holds about 46,000 distinct CDR3 sequences, 1.9% found once. The V segment lost 5 bases and the J segment 8 bases; nucleotides outside the gene matches: 11. In germline, CDR1 is SGHNT, CDR2 YENEEA. CDR3 length equals 15 residues. There are many counts of this clonotype. What it recognizes is unknown. The unsorted libraries originated from 2 million PBMCs kept at -80 C. Sequenced material: PBMCs. This chain uses TRBV11-3 with TRBJ2-1; 8 bases are shared with TRBD2. The clonotype originates from a woman aged 40 to 50 with multiple sclerosis. The CDR3 is CASSPRLARGDEQFF. CDR3 nucleotides: TGTGCCAGCAGCCCTCGACTAGCGCGGGGAGATGAGCAGTTCTTC.